The 4 T cell receptor beta chains in this list originate from one sample, sequenced in a study of blood T cell repertoires in COVID-19. The data were produced by immunoSEQ multiplex PCR, yet TCRdb's version contains in-frame clones alone and is incomplete. The sample includes about 39,000 clones, roughly 80% of them seen just once. Sequenced material: peripheral blood. These receptors originate from a man between 60 and 70 years old in a cohort sampled during active COVID-19.

This clone appeared once. The gene calls are TRBV5-4 and TRBJ2-7; possible D gene TRBD2, 5 bases. Germline CDR1 is SGHNT and CDR2 is YYREEE (reference sequence). V lost 2 bases and J 2 bases, leaving 20 bases between the germline ends. The CDR3 totals 17 residues. CDR3: CASSFAASSGKAYEQYF. The CDR3 DNA follows: TGTGCCAGCAGCTTTGCGGCGTCTTCCGGGAAGGCCTACGAGCAGTACTTC.

This sequence joins TRBV6-5 and TRBJ2-1; no definite D call. Trimming took 5 bases from V and 0 from J, leaving 11 bases between them. The germline V gene has CDR1 MNHEY and CDR2 SVGAGI. The CDR3 extends over 15 amino acids. The CDR3 sequence is CASSQVRSSYNEQFF. DNA for the CDR3: TGTGCCAGCAGTCAGGTCAGAAGCTCCTACAATGAGCAGTTCTTC.

This clone turned up a few times. The chain combines TRBV18 with TRBJ2-6; the match to TRBD1 covers 7 bases. The CDR3 is 16 residues long. The V segment lost 6 bases and the J segment 4 bases; nucleotides outside the gene matches: 9. Germline CDR1 is KGHSH and CDR2 is LQKENI. The CDR3 reads CASSPGRGRGANVLTF. The CDR3 DNA is TGTGCCAGCTCCCCAGGCAGGGGGAGAGGGGCCAACGTCCTGACTTTC. Variable domain in full (rest from reference TRBV18 and TRBJ2-6): NAGVMQNPRHLVRRRGQEARLRCSPMKGHSHVYWYRQLPEEGLKFMVYLQKENIIDESGMPKERFSAEFPKEGPSILRIQQVVRGDSAAYFCASSPGRGRGANVLTFGAGSRLTVL.

The table lists this clone with a count of one. This chain connects TRBV14 to TRBJ2-7; possible D gene TRBD2, 5 bases. This CDR3 is 16 amino acids long. Germline V gene sequence: CDR1 SGHDN, CDR2 FVKESK. Trimming took off 0 bases at V and 3 bases at J, with 15 bases between the two ends. In nucleotides, the CDR3 is TGTGCCAGCAGCCAAGAGGGAGCGAGCCCGCTCTACGAGCAGTACTTC. This gives the protein CASSQEGASPLYEQYF.